This T cell receptor beta chain appears in the sequencing data of a study of spatial heterogeneity in lung cancer. Broader study findings: The study found that ubiquitous and regional expanded TCR counts tracked ubiquitous and regional nonsynonymous mutations, respectively. Tracking of tumor mutation counts was seen in expanded intratumoral alpha and beta TCR counts. Tumor T-cell coverage was an estimated 7% or so for alpha and approximately 13% for beta chains.

Stated time point: sample taken at primary tumor resection. Samples were obtained from around 73 donors, all untreated early-stage non-small cell lung cancer patients. Unsorted samples of tumor, nontumor lung or frozen PBMC had their whole RNA sequenced. TCRdb reanalysed the 5' RACE reads using MiXCR and keeps one entry per CDR3 protein. The data show 1,500 to 1,800 distinct CDR3 sequences, roughly 10% seen once. By share, this clonotype ranks as medium-sized. Its antigen is not identified. With the library built for alpha chains, this beta chain is off target and its frequency is not meaningful. The source is a female donor with early-stage non-small cell lung cancer. The sequences come from lung tumor tissue, collected at surgery.

The CDR3 region is CASSLIRNSPLHF. The DNA of the CDR3 is TGTGCCAGCAGTTTAATCAGGAATTCACCCCTCCACTTT. The V gene is TRBV27, the J gene TRBJ1-6; D remains ambiguous. Germline V gene sequence: CDR1 MNHEY, CDR2 SMNVEV (reference sequence). V shed 2 bases and J shed 7 bases, with 6 bases lying between them. The length of the CDR3 is 13 residues.